Detailed here is one T cell receptor beta chain. The entry originates in a study of response to subunit inactivated influenza vaccine. TCRdb analysed the RT-PCR reads with MiXCR anew, one entry per CDR3 protein. Among about 780,000 distinct CDR3 sequences, 15% to 20% were seen once, and the ten largest hold around 9.9%. Specimen: PBMCs from blood, collected roughly 5 days after vaccination. This clonotype was sampled from a man aged 45-65 years who received an inactivated influenza vaccine.

This CDR3 reads CASRRTGPGGYTF. CDR3 coding DNA: TGTGCCAGCAGACGAACAGGGCCTGGGGGCTACACCTTC. The chain couples TRBV28 to TRBJ1-2; TRBD1 might be the D (6 bases). This CDR3 has 13 residues. Germline CDR1 and CDR2: MDHEN and SYDVKM. The V end was cut by 6 bases, the J end by 8 bases, with 16 bases between.